The clone carrying this TCR beta chain was detected a few times. Its antigen is currently unknown. The entry originates in a study of response to subunit inactivated influenza vaccine. Study-wide findings and caveats: The authors proposed limited new T cell recruitment per seasonal influenza vaccination.

V dropped 4 bases and J dropped 0 bases, with 11 bases sitting between them. The CDR3 is made up of 14 amino acids. Germline assignment: CDR1 SGHRS and CDR2 YFSETQ. Via MiXCR, TCRdb re-called the RT-PCR reads, giving one row per CDR3 protein. The sample includes about 240,000 distinct CDR3 sequences, 10% to 15% of them seen just once. The gene calls are TRBV5-1 and TRBJ2-7; D gene unclear. The clonotype comes from a man aged 50 to 59 who received an inactivated influenza vaccine. The sample was non-naive T cells sorted from PBMCs, taken around 14 days before vaccination. CDR3 bases: TGCGCCAGCAGCCCCGGACCAGCCTCCTACGAGCAGTACTTC. Translated, it gives CASSPGPASYEQYF.